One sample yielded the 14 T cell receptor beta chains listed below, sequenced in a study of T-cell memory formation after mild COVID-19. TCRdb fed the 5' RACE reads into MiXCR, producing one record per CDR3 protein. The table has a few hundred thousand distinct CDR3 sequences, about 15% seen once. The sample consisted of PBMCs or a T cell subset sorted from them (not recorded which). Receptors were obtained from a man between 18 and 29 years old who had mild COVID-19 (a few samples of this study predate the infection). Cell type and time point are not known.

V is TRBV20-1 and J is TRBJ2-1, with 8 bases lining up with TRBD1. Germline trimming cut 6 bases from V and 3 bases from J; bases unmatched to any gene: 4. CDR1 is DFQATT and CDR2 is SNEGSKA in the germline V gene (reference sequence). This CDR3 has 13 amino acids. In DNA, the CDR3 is TGCAGTGCCGACAGGGGAGGCTACAATGAGCAGTTCTTC. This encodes CSADRGGYNEQFF.

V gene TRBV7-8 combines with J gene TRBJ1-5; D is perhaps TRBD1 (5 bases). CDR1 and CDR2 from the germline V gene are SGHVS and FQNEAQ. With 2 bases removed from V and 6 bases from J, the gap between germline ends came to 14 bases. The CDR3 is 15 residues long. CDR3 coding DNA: TGTGCCAGCAGCTTAAGGGGACGGGTAGGTCAGCCCCAGCATTTT. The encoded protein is CASSLRGRVGQPQHF.

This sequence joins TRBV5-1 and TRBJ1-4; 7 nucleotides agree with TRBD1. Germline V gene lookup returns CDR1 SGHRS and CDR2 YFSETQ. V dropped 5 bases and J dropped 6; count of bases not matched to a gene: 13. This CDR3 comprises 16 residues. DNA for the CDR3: TGCGCCAGCAGTCCACCACACGGGACAGCGGATGAAAAACTGTTTTTT. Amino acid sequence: CASSPPHGTADEKLFF.

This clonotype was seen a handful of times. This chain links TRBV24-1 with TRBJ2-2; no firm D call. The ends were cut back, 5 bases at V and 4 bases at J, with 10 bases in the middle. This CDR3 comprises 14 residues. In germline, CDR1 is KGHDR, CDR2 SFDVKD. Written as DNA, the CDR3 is TGTGCCACCAGTGGGGCAGGAACCACCGGGGAGCTGTTTTTT. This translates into CATSGAGTTGELFF.

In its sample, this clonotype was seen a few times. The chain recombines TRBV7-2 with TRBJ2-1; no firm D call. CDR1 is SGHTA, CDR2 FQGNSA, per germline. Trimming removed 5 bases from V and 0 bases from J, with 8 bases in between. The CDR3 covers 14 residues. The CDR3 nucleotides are TGTGCCAGCAGCATCCAAGGCTCCTACAATGAGCAGTTCTTC. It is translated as CASSIQGSYNEQFF.

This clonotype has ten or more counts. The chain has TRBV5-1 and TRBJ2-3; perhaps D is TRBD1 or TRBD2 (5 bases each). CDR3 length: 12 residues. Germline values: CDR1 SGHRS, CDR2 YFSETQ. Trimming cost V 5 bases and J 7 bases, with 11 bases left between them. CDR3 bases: TGCGCCAGCAGTTGGGGGTCTCATACGCAGTATTTT. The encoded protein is CASSWGSHTQYF.

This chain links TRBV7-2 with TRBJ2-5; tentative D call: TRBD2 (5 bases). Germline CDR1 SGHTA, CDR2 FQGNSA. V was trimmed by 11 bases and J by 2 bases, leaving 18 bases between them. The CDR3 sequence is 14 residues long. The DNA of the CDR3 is TGTGCCTCATCCGATTCGGGGTTACAAGAGACCCAGTACTTC. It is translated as CASSDSGLQETQYF.

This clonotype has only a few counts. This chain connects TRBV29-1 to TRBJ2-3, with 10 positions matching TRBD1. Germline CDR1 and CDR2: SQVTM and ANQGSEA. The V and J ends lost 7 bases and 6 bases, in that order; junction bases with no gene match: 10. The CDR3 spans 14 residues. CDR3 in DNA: TGCAGCGCCTACGGGACAGGGGAATTGGATACGCAGTATTTT. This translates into CSAYGTGELDTQYF.

For the CDR3, the DNA is TGCAGCGTTGAAGTTTTGGGGGGAGGCGAGACCCAGTACTTC. Translated, it gives CSVEVLGGGETQYF. The chain combines TRBV29-1 with TRBJ2-5, with D possibly being TRBD2 (6 bases). The V end was cut by 1 base, the J end by 5 bases, with 14 bases between. The CDR3 has 14 residues. The germline V gene encodes CDR1 SQVTM and CDR2 ANQGSEA.

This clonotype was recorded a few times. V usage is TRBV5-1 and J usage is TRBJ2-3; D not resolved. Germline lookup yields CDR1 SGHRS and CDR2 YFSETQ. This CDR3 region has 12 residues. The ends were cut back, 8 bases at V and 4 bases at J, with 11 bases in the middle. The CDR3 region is CASRWRSDTQYF. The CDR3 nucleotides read TGCGCCAGTCGATGGCGGTCAGATACGCAGTATTTT.

The CDR3 sequence is CASSPQGRGEAFF. CDR3 sequence (DNA): TGTGCCAGCAGCCCCCAGGGGAGAGGCGAAGCTTTCTTT. The J gene is TRBJ1-1, the V gene TRBV4-2; TRBD1 might be the D (6 bases). The CDR3 consists of 13 residues. Germline lookup yields CDR1 LGHNA and CDR2 YNFKEQ. Trimming shortened V by 4 bases and J by 8 bases, and 14 bases separated the two germline ends.

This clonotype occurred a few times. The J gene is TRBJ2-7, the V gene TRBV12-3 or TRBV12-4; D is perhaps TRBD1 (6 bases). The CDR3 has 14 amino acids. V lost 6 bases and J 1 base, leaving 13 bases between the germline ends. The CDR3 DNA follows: TGTGCCAGCAGGACGACGACAGGTTCCTACGAGCAGTACTTC. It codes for CASRTTTGSYEQYF.

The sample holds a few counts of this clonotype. The CDR3 spells CASSDSQRARDGPQHF. CDR3 sequence (DNA): TGTGCCAGCAGTGACTCTCAGCGTGCCCGTGATGGGCCCCAGCATTTT. This sequence joins TRBV6-4 and TRBJ1-5; no clear D. In germline, CDR1 is MRHNA, CDR2 SNTAGT. Trimming stripped 0 bases from V and 9 bases from J, with 18 bases between. The CDR3 is made up of 16 amino acids.

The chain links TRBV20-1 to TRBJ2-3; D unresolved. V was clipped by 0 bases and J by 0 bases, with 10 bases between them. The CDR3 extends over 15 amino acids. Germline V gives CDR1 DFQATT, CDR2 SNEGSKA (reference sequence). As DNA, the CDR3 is TGCAGTGCTAGAGATGTCCAGACTAGCACAGATACGCAGTATTTT. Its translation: CSARDVQTSTDTQYF.